This TCR beta chain was profiled in a study of blood T cell repertoires in COVID-19. Study-level information: T cells, B-cell-depleted T cells, or PBMCs supplied cDNA or gDNA.

The CDR3 covers 15 residues. Trimming left V 9 bases short and J 5 bases short, with 19 bases between. Germline V gene data show CDR1 as MNHEY and CDR2 as SMNVEV (reference sequence). In the original workflow: Estimation of nucleated cell counts relied on the amplification of reference gene primers. Some clones are missing from TCRdb's copy, which holds only in-frame ones; the method was immunoSEQ multiplex PCR. From that table come the V and J calls and clone size; the DNA was used to work out D and trimming. The table lists about 170,000 clones, approximately 86% of them singletons. The receptor was derived from a man in his 60s with COVID-19, enrolled during active disease. This sequence joins TRBV27 and TRBJ2-2; possibly TRBD1 for D (6 bases). The sample consisted of peripheral blood. The CDR3 sequence is CARKQGAGRTGELFF. Here the CDR3 DNA reads TGTGCCAGGAAACAGGGCGCAGGAAGGACCGGGGAGCTGTTTTTT.